Below, 29 T cell receptor beta chains from the same sample are listed, as sequenced in a study of response to subunit inactivated influenza vaccine. MiXCR was run by TCRdb on the RT-PCR reads, yielding one entry per CDR3 protein. The data show around 530,000 distinct CDR3 sequences, 16% seen once. The material was CD4+ T cells sorted from PBMCs, obtained around 25 months after vaccination. All receptors come from a man between 50 and 75 years old who received an inactivated influenza vaccine.

This clonotype has more than one count but fewer than ten. V is TRBV5-1 and J is TRBJ2-1, with 7 positions matching TRBD2. V gave up 1 base and J gave up 9 bases; unmatched junction bases: 10. The CDR3 has 15 amino acids. The germline gives CDR1 SGHRS, CDR2 YFSETQ. CDR3 sequence reads: CASSLSRGSGGEQFF. In DNA form, the CDR3 reads TGCGCCAGCAGCTTGTCTCGCGGGAGCGGAGGTGAGCAGTTCTTC.

In this sample, this clonotype turned up a few times. This chain connects TRBV12-3 or TRBV12-4 to TRBJ2-1; 10 bases align to TRBD2. The CDR3 is 16 residues long. J lost 3 bases, V lost 4 bases, and 6 bases had no gene match. CDR3 residues: CASSSSSGSGYNEQFF. The CDR3, as DNA: TGTGCCAGCAGTTCCTCTAGCGGGAGTGGCTACAATGAGCAGTTCTTC.

CDR3 in amino acids: CSASELAALYEQYF. DNA of the CDR3: TGCAGTGCTAGTGAGCTAGCGGCACTATACGAGCAGTACTTC. This chain connects TRBV20-1 to TRBJ2-7; 7 positions match TRBD2. There are 14 residues in the CDR3. In germline, CDR1 is DFQATT, CDR2 SNEGSKA (reference sequence). V trimming: 3 bases; J trimming: 4 bases; junction bases outside the gene matches: 9.

This chain uses TRBV4-3 with TRBJ1-5; unclear D gene. V lost 0 bases and J 5 bases, leaving 11 bases between the germline ends. The germline V gene has CDR1 LGHNA and CDR2 YSLEER. The CDR3 runs to 15 residues. CDR3 sequence reads: CASSQEYSAYQPQHF. The CDR3 DNA reads as TGCGCCAGCAGCCAAGAATACTCCGCCTATCAGCCCCAGCATTTT.

This clonotype was found a few times. This chain joins TRBV10-2 and TRBJ2-4; D is possibly TRBD2 (5 bases). Germline CDR1 WSHSY, CDR2 SAAADI. Trimming pared 2 bases from V and 0 bases from J, leaving 11 bases between. This CDR3 is built from 16 residues. The CDR3: CASSEGEGLAKNIQYF. In nucleotides, the CDR3 is TGCGCCAGCAGTGAGGGGGAAGGACTAGCCAAAAACATTCAGTACTTC.

This clonotype was counted at least ten times. The gene calls are TRBV5-5 and TRBJ1-1, with D unclear. This CDR3 contains 12 residues. From germline, CDR1 is SGHKS and CDR2 YYEKEE (reference sequence). Trimming removed 4 bases from V and 5 bases from J, with 9 bases in between. CDR3 DNA: TGTGCCAGCAGCCTCGGGTGGACTGAAGCTTTCTTT. As protein: CASSLGWTEAFF.

The chain carries TRBV21-1 and TRBJ2-2; TRBD2, as called in the table, went unchecked against the DNA. TRBV21-1 is a pseudogene locus. The CDR3 covers 17 residues. The DNA of the CDR3 is TGTGCCAGCAGCAAAAGGGGAGCGGGAGGAAACACCGGGGAGCTGTTTTTT. Encoded protein: CASSKRGAGGNTGELFF.

This chain uses TRBV25-1 with TRBJ2-3; 8 bases align to TRBD2. J gave up 0 bases and V 4 bases, and 6 bases lay outside the gene matches. Germline CDR1 reads MGHDK; CDR2 reads SYGVNS. The CDR3 is 16 amino acids. The CDR3 loop is CASSVAGGISTDTQYF. In DNA, the CDR3 is TGTGCCAGCAGTGTGGCGGGGGGAATAAGCACAGATACGCAGTATTTT.

This clonotype was picked up a small number of times. The chain employs TRBV4-3 and TRBJ2-7, with 7 bases fitting TRBD2. The CDR3 has 20 amino acids. With V trimmed by 1 base and J by 0 bases, 18 bases remained unmatched. Germline loops: CDR1 LGHNA, CDR2 YSLEER. As DNA, the CDR3 is TGCGCCAGCAGCCAAGGCTTGTTGAACGGACTAGAGCGCCTCTCCTACGAGCAGTACTTC. Protein sequence: CASSQGLLNGLERLSYEQYF.

This clonotype was seen only a few times. The CDR3 protein is CASSLQLLDTQYF. The DNA of the CDR3 is TGTGCCAGCAGCTTACAGCTTTTAGATACGCAGTATTTT. The V gene is TRBV7-2, the J gene TRBJ2-3; no reliable D call. Trimming shortened V by 2 bases and J by 5 bases, and 8 bases separated the two germline ends. The CDR3 runs to 13 residues. Germline loops: CDR1 SGHTA, CDR2 FQGNSA.

This clonotype is medium-sized by share. The V call is TRBV10-3, the J call TRBJ2-5; a possible D gene is TRBD2 (5 bases). The ends were cut back, 2 bases at V and 2 bases at J, with 15 bases in the middle. The CDR3 runs 16 residues. From germline, CDR1 is ENHRY and CDR2 SYGVKD. CDR3: CAISERGASGQETQYF. CDR3 nucleotide sequence: TGTGCCATCAGTGAGCGGGGTGCATCTGGTCAAGAGACCCAGTACTTC.

The chain is built from TRBV20-1 and TRBJ1-5; the D is unclear. Germline CDR1 DFQATT, CDR2 SNEGSKA (reference sequence). This CDR3 is 12 amino acids long. V shed 4 bases and J shed 4 bases, with 8 bases lying between them. The CDR3 loop is CSATKGNQPQHF. CDR3 DNA: TGCAGTGCTACCAAAGGTAATCAGCCCCAGCATTTT.

The CDR3 protein is CASSMGQSNQPQHF. In DNA form, the CDR3 reads TGTGCCAGTAGCATGGGACAGAGCAATCAGCCCCAGCATTTT. The chain has TRBV19 and TRBJ1-5; TRBD1 matches 7 bases. The V and J ends lost 6 bases and 1 base, in that order; junction bases with no gene match: 3. This CDR3 contains 14 residues. Germline V gene data show CDR1 as LNHDA and CDR2 as SQIVND (reference sequence). Combining the CDR3 with reference TRBV19 and TRBJ1-5 gives the whole variable domain DGGITQSPKYLFRKEGQNVTLSCEQNLNHDAMYWYRQDPGQGLRLIYYSQIVNDFQKGDIAEGYSVSREKKESFPLTVTSAQKNPTAFYLCASSMGQSNQPQHFGDGTRLSIL.

A single count supports this clonotype. This chain connects TRBV20-1 to TRBJ2-3, with D uncertain. Looked up from germline, CDR1 is DFQATT and CDR2 is SNEGSKA (reference sequence). With 0 bases removed from V and 6 bases from J, the gap between germline ends came to 13 bases. CDR3 length equals 14 residues. Here the CDR3 reads CSARDILTRDTQYF. CDR3 nucleotide sequence: TGCAGTGCTAGAGATATCCTAACGAGGGATACGCAGTATTTT.

The V call is TRBV7-2, the J call TRBJ2-5, with 7 nucleotides matching TRBD1. J was trimmed by 2 bases and V by 6 bases; bases with no gene match: 6. The germline V gene encodes CDR1 SGHTA and CDR2 FQGNSA. There are 14 residues in the CDR3. The CDR3 DNA reads as TGTGCCAGCAGTCGACAGGGCTTTCAAGAGACCCAGTACTTC. Amino acid sequence: CASSRQGFQETQYF.

This clonotype was counted ten times or more. The chain joins TRBV20-1 to TRBJ1-4; perhaps TRBD1 as D (5 bases). V dropped 1 base and J dropped 7 bases, with 13 bases sitting between them. This CDR3 comprises 14 residues. CDR1 DFQATT and CDR2 SNEGSKA come from the germline V gene (reference sequence). The CDR3 spells CSARVGREAEKLFF. In DNA, the CDR3 is TGCAGTGCTAGAGTCGGCAGGGAGGCTGAAAAACTGTTTTTT.

There are a few counts of this clonotype. The chain carries TRBV7-6 and TRBJ2-1, with 10 bases that match TRBD2. This CDR3 is built from 16 residues. Germline V gives CDR1 SGHVS, CDR2 FNYEAQ. Trimming removed 4 bases from V and 0 bases from J; junction bases left unmatched: 3. The CDR3 region is CASSSTSGASYNEQFF. DNA for the CDR3: TGTGCCAGCAGCTCCACTAGCGGGGCCTCCTACAATGAGCAGTTCTTC.

In its sample, this clonotype was seen a few times. This chain links TRBV7-8 with TRBJ1-3; D unclear. Per germline, CDR1 SGHVS and CDR2 FQNEAQ. With 1 base removed from V and 0 bases from J, the gap between germline ends came to 10 bases. The CDR3 has 16 residues. Here the CDR3 reads CASSLGIGISGNTIYF. CDR3 nucleotides: TGTGCCAGCAGCTTAGGTATAGGGATCTCTGGAAACACCATATATTTT.

Many counts were recorded for this clonotype. This sequence joins TRBV7-2 and TRBJ2-7; D uncertain. Trimming left V 1 base short and J 5 bases short, with 6 bases between. Germline V CDR1 and CDR2: SGHTA, FQGNSA. The CDR3 totals 12 residues. The CDR3 coding sequence is TGTGCCAGCAGCTTAGTATTCCACGAGCAGTACTTC. This sequence encodes CASSLVFHEQYF.

A few counts support this clonotype. V gene TRBV12-3 or TRBV12-4 combines with J gene TRBJ2-1, with 8 bases identical to TRBD2. V shed 5 bases and J 11 bases; nucleotides not matched to a gene: 14. The CDR3 length is 15 residues. CDR3 protein: CASSKPGLVLGKQFF. In DNA, the CDR3 is TGTGCCAGCAGTAAGCCGGGACTAGTCCTCGGGAAGCAGTTCTTC.

This clonotype has more than one count but fewer than ten. This chain links TRBV20-1 with TRBJ2-5, with TRBD2 identical over 9 bases. The CDR3 is made up of 15 amino acids. Germline V gives CDR1 DFQATT, CDR2 SNEGSKA (reference sequence). Trimming removed 0 bases from V and 5 bases from J; junction bases left unmatched: 7. CDR3 sequence (DNA): TGCAGTGCTAGAGATATAGTAGCGGGGGACGAGACCCAGTACTTC. Protein sequence: CSARDIVAGDETQYF.

This clonotype was found a few times. The chain combines TRBV5-1 with TRBJ2-1, with 10 bases that match TRBD2. V gave up 0 bases and J gave up 2 bases; unmatched junction bases: 5. CDR1 and CDR2 from the germline V gene are SGHRS and YFSETQ. This CDR3 spans 17 amino acids. The CDR3 DNA sequence: TGCGCCAGCAGCTTGGGCGGAGCGGGAGGGCCCTACAATGAGCAGTTCTTC. It encodes CASSLGGAGGPYNEQFF.

The chain recombines TRBV10-3 with TRBJ1-2; TRBD1 is a possible D gene (6 bases). The CDR3 runs 16 residues. CDR1 ENHRY and CDR2 SYGVKD come from the germline V gene. Trimming removed 4 bases at V and 4 bases at J, with 19 bases between. Here the CDR3 DNA reads TGTGCCATCAGTGGGAGAACAGGGAGCTCCCTCTATGGCTACACCTTC. Protein: CAISGRTGSSLYGYTF.

The V gene is TRBV20-1, the J gene TRBJ2-2; 9 nucleotides line up with TRBD2. CDR3 size: 17 residues. V lost 3 bases to trimming and J lost 2 bases; unmatched junction nucleotides: 10. Germline values: CDR1 DFQATT, CDR2 SNEGSKA (reference sequence). CDR3 amino acids: CSASLRRGRANTGELFF. CDR3 in DNA: TGCAGTGCTAGCCTCCGTCGCGGGAGGGCTAACACCGGGGAGCTGTTTTTT.

The rearrangement uses TRBV7-9 and TRBJ1-4; tentatively, D is TRBD1 (5 bases). Trimming took 4 bases from V and 5 from J, leaving 8 bases between them. CDR1 and CDR2 (germline): SEHNR, FQNEAQ (reference sequence). The CDR3 has 13 residues. CDR3 nucleotides: TGTGCCAGCAGCTCGGACAAAAATGAAAAACTGTTTTTT. Translating it yields CASSSDKNEKLFF.

CDR3 in amino acids: CSVQSGSYEQYF. In nucleotides, the CDR3 is TGCAGCGTCCAAAGCGGGAGCTACGAGCAGTACTTC. The V and J genes are TRBV29-1 and TRBJ2-7; 8 bases are a match to TRBD2. The trim removed 6 bases at V and 3 bases at J, leaving 4 bases unmatched. The CDR3 loop spans 12 amino acids. The germline V gene encodes CDR1 SQVTM and CDR2 ANQGSEA.

V and J are TRBV30 and TRBJ2-3, with D possibly matching TRBD2 (5 bases). The CDR3 has 15 residues. V lost 0 bases and J lost 1, with 11 bases in between. Germline-derived CDR1 and CDR2 are GTSNPN and SVGIG (reference sequence). Here the CDR3 DNA reads TGTGCCTGGAGTGTATTCCGTAGCGGCACAGATACGCAGTATTTT. The encoded protein is CAWSVFRSGTDTQYF. Using reference TRBV30 and TRBJ2-3 for the parts outside the CDR3, the full variable domain is SQTIHQWPATLVQPVGSPLSLECTVEGTSNPNLYWYRQAAGRGLQLLFYSVGIGQISSEVPQNLSASRPQDRQFILSSKKLLLSDSGFYLCAWSVFRSGTDTQYFGPGTRLTVL.

The V call is TRBV20-1, the J call TRBJ2-1, with D possibly being TRBD1 (7 bases). Trimming took 1 base from V and 9 from J, leaving 10 bases between them. The CDR3 has 12 residues. Germline CDR1 DFQATT, CDR2 SNEGSKA (reference sequence). The CDR3: CSARGQGGEQFF. CDR3 sequence (DNA): TGCAGTGCTAGAGGACAGGGAGGTGAGCAGTTCTTC.

The rearrangement uses TRBV10-3 and TRBJ1-1; TRBD1 is a possible D gene (6 bases). The CDR3 sequence is 13 residues long. CDR1 is ENHRY and CDR2 is SYGVKD in the germline V gene. V was cut by 4 bases and J by 7 bases, with 13 bases left in between. DNA for the CDR3: TGTGCCATCAGTGTGGCAGGGGCTATTGAAGCTTTCTTT. Protein: CAISVAGAIEAFF.